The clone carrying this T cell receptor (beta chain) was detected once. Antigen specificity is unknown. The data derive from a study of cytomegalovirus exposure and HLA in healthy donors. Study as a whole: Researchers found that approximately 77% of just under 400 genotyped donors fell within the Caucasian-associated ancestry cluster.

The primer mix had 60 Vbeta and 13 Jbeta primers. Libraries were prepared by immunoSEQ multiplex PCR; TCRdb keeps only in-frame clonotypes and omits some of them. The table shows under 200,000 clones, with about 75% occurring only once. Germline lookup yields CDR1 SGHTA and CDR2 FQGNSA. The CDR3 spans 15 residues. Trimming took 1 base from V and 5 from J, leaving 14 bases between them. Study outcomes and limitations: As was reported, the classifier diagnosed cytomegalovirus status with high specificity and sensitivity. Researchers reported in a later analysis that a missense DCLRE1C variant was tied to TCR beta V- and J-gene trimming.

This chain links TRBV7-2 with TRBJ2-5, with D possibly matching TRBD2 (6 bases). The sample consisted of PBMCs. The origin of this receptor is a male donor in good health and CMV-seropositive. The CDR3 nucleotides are TGTGCCAGCAGCTTAGGGTCGGCTAGCGTGGAGACCCAGTACTTC. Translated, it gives CASSLGSASVETQYF.